This paragraph covers one TCR beta chain sequence. This clonotype was seen many times. Its recognized antigen is unknown. Per-base quality was not reported, and no clone a single base away is much larger than it. As encoded in the germline V gene, CDR1 is KGHDR while CDR2 is SFDVKD. Trimming removed 9 bases from V and 4 bases from J; the gene matches leave 3 bases unexplained. Including the terminal cysteine and phenylalanine, the CDR3 comprises 15 residues. Kept here is only the CDR3 DNA, which spans 45 bases and is read in frame from base 1. This sample was included in a study of glioma-infiltrating T cells listed by TCRdb under 2016. Regarding the study in general: Sequencing of TCR alpha- and beta-chain repertoires was performed on glioma tissue, on non-neoplastic brain tissue, and on matched peripheral blood mononuclear cells. Each tissue-infiltrating repertoire was compared with the same patient's peripheral blood repertoire to measure divergence between tissue and blood T-cell populations. The paired cohort was made up of three low-grade glioma patients, eight or nine primary glioblastoma patients and three non-glioma patients who contributed non-neoplastic brain tissue.

The iRepertoire nested amplicon-rescue multiplex PCR (arm-PCR) platform was used to amplify TCR alpha and beta CDR3 regions from RNA. One-step reverse transcription and amplification used roughly 100-450 ng of tissue mRNA or PBMC total RNA as input. Following bead purification, Illumina adapters were added by a secondary multiplex PCR, and the libraries were gel-purified between 200 and 400 bp. Demultiplexing relied on internal 6-nucleotide barcodes carried by the libraries. Sequencing of the libraries was done on an Illumina MiSeq using 2x220 or 2x250 nucleotide paired-end reads. In the original analysis: Paired reads were merged using FLASH 1.2.11 and aligned with BWA-MEM to the GRCh37 human genome, and TRA and TRB reads were then extracted. V and J assignment used an IMGT-derived reference of cassette sequences and CDR3 motifs that included pseudogenes. Reads were translated in three frames, and productive CDR3s were defined by a C…FGXG motif without stop codons. A clonotype was defined as a unique combination of a V-J cassette pair and a CDR3 amino acid sequence. Hamming distance filtering was applied to reads, with thresholds set by the sequence error rate of each sample in mapped regions. Using fastp trimming at Q25 and MiXCR clonotype assembly, TCRdb reanalyzed the public sequencing data and kept in-frame beta chains. Every CDR3 protein is listed once, alongside the most common genes and DNA of its rows. TCRdb assigned the V and J calls; the authors' analysis was not used. The sample table records roughly 120,000 distinct CDR3 sequences; approximately 25% of these occur just once. Approximately 16% of the sample belongs to the ten largest clones.

What the work shows at the level of the full study, not this receptor alone: VJ-independent divergence between tissue and blood was below expectation in non-neoplastic patients but above expectation in all gliomas, especially low-grade gliomas. Small numbers underpinned the group comparisons: 8 or 9 glioblastoma patients, three low-grade glioma patients and three non-neoplastic patients. Only a very small number of CDR3 sequences turned up in both tissue and blood, a result put down to high CDR3 diversity combined with limited sampling.

The sample taken for sequencing was glioma tissue, nonneoplastic brain tissue, or PBMCs (not recorded which). This TCR derives from a human donor with low-grade glioma or glioblastoma, undergoing nonglioma brain surgery, or in good health (not recorded which). The chain is made from TRBV24-1 and TRBJ2-1; 15 middle bases align to TRBD2. The DNA sequence follows: TGTGCCACCGGAGGACTAGCGGGAGGGTACAATGAGCAGTTCTTC. It specifies CATGGLAGGYNEQFF.